The 20 T cell receptor beta chains below were found in one sample sequenced in a study of T-cell reconstitution after alpha-beta-depleted transplantation in children. Preparation of the TCRbeta library involved a method that used unique molecular identifiers. One entry per CDR3 protein results from TCRdb running MiXCR on the PCR reads. The table lists approximately 980,000 distinct CDR3 sequences, about 30% of them singletons. Sequenced here: PBMCs, mostly from graft donor cells, sampled 360 days after TCRalphabeta/CD19-depleted stem cell transplant. The receptor source for this set is a boy under two years old who had a stem cell transplant for SCID, so the T cells may come from the graft donor.

This clonotype was detected only a few times. The chain recombines TRBV12-3 or TRBV12-4 with TRBJ2-1; no clear D gene. The CDR3 totals 17 residues. The V end lost 6 bases, the J end lost 0 bases, and 18 bases lay between the germline ends. The CDR3 coding sequence is TGTGCCAGCAGGCAATCCTCCAATGTGGGCTCCTACAATGAGCAGTTCTTC. This gives the protein CASRQSSNVGSYNEQFF.

V is TRBV28 and J is TRBJ1-4, with D perhaps TRBD1 (5 bases). V was clipped by 3 bases and J by 1 base, with 9 bases between them. Per the germline V gene, CDR1 is MDHEN and CDR2 is SYDVKM. The CDR3 extends over 15 amino acids. This chain's CDR3 is CASSFRRGTNEKLFF. CDR3 DNA sequence: TGTGCCAGCAGTTTTAGAAGGGGAACTAATGAAAAACTGTTTTTT.

The V gene is TRBV29-1, the J gene TRBJ1-1; D is uncertain. The germline V and J ends were trimmed by 3 bases and 1 base, with 6 bases remaining between them. Per germline, CDR1 SQVTM and CDR2 ANQGSEA. The CDR3 length is 12 residues. The CDR3 here is CSVEWPNTEAFF. The CDR3 bases are TGCAGCGTTGAGTGGCCGAACACTGAAGCTTTCTTT. Full variable domain (outside the CDR3, taken from reference TRBV29-1 and TRBJ1-1): SAVISQKPSRDICQRGTSLTIQCQVDSQVTMMFWYRQQPGQSLTLIATANQGSEATYESGFVIDKFPISRPNLTFSTLTVSNMSPEDSSIYLCSVEWPNTEAFFGQGTRLTVV.

The CDR3 sequence is CSARGDRAYNEQFF. DNA of the CDR3: TGCAGTGCTAGAGGGGACAGAGCCTACAATGAGCAGTTCTTC. V is TRBV20-1 and J is TRBJ2-1, with TRBD1 matching over 7 bases. With V trimmed by 1 base and J by 2 bases, 2 bases remained unmatched. CDR1 is DFQATT and CDR2 is SNEGSKA in the germline V gene (reference sequence). The CDR3 loop spans 14 amino acids.

V is TRBV6-1 and J is TRBJ2-1, with 10 bases fitting TRBD2. Germline V gene lookup returns CDR1 MNHNS and CDR2 SASEGT. This CDR3 is built from 19 residues. Germline trimming cut 6 bases from V and 2 bases from J; bases unmatched to any gene: 16. The CDR3 region has the DNA TGTGCCAGCAGACCGAGGGCAGCGGGGGGGCCGGTAACCTACAATGAGCAGTTCTTC. Amino acid sequence: CASRPRAAGGPVTYNEQFF.

This chain links TRBV12-3 or TRBV12-4 with TRBJ1-2; D ambiguous. The V and J ends lost 6 bases and 8 bases respectively, with 16 bases between them. The CDR3 runs to 13 residues. The CDR3 bases are TGTGCCAGCAGCCCCAACGCCCTCGGAGGCTACACCTTC. It encodes CASSPNALGGYTF.

A few counts support this clonotype. The chain combines TRBV7-9 with TRBJ1-2, with 7 positions matching TRBD1. V was clipped by 1 base and J by 6 bases; unmatched bases: 5. Germline lookup yields CDR1 SEHNR and CDR2 FQNEAQ (reference sequence). This CDR3 has 14 residues. CDR3: CASSLGITGDGYTF. CDR3 sequence (DNA): TGTGCCAGCAGCTTAGGAATAACAGGGGATGGCTACACCTTC.

The V call is TRBV5-1, the J call TRBJ2-6, with D possibly TRBD1 on 5 matching bases. Germline V gene data show CDR1 as SGHRS and CDR2 as YFSETQ. The length of the CDR3 is 16 residues. Trimming stripped 3 bases from V and 0 bases from J, with 10 bases between. CDR3 bases: TGCGCCAGCAGCTCCGGACACCACTCTGGGGCCAACGTCCTGACTTTC. Translating gives CASSSGHHSGANVLTF.

A few counts support this clonotype. The J gene is TRBJ2-2, the V gene TRBV7-3; TRBD1 is a possible D gene (5 bases). CDR3 length: 15 amino acids. Germline V gene lookup returns CDR1 SGHTA and CDR2 FQGTGA. V was clipped by 4 bases and J by 5 bases, with 14 bases between them. The CDR3 reads CASSSFGKGTGELFF. CDR3 bases: TGTGCCAGCAGCTCCTTTGGGAAGGGGACCGGGGAGCTGTTTTTT.

This clonotype was counted a few times. The chain uses TRBV6-5 and TRBJ1-1; TRBD1 matches at 7 bases. J was trimmed by 5 bases and V by 6 bases; bases with no gene match: 9. Germline CDR1 is MNHEY and CDR2 is SVGAGI. The CDR3 extends over 14 amino acids. The CDR3 reads CASRQYLQGTEAFF. The DNA for the CDR3 is TGTGCCAGCAGACAATATCTACAGGGGACTGAAGCTTTCTTT.

This clonotype was found many times. This chain joins TRBV12-3 or TRBV12-4 and TRBJ2-3, with D perhaps matching TRBD2 (6 bases). CDR3 length: 15 amino acids. Trimming removed 2 bases from V and 9 bases from J, with 18 bases in between. The CDR3, as DNA: TGTGCCAGCAGTTTATCCGGGACTGCCGCCGAGACGCAGTATTTT. Translating gives CASSLSGTAAETQYF.

This clonotype came up many times. The chain links TRBV7-9 to TRBJ2-7; D gene ambiguous. V lost 2 bases, J lost 3 bases, and 5 bases lay in between. Germline lookup yields CDR1 SEHNR and CDR2 FQNEAQ (reference sequence). The CDR3 is 12 amino acids. CDR3 DNA: TGTGCCAGCAGCTTAACAAACTACGAGCAGTACTTC. This sequence encodes CASSLTNYEQYF. Using reference TRBV7-9 and TRBJ2-7 for the parts outside the CDR3, the full variable domain is DTGVSQNPRHKITKRGQNVTFRCDPISEHNRLYWYRQTLGQGPEFLTYFQNEAQLEKSRLLSDRFSAERPKGSFSTLEIQRTEQGDSAMYLCASSLTNYEQYFGPGTRLTVT.

The J gene is TRBJ2-3, the V gene TRBV12-3 or TRBV12-4; either TRBD1 or TRBD2 may supply D (5 bases each). There are 15 residues in the CDR3. Trimming shortened V by 4 bases and J by 1 base, and 12 bases separated the two germline ends. Written as DNA, the CDR3 is TGTGCCAGCAGTTATTACGGGGCCGGCACAGATACGCAGTATTTT. It is translated as CASSYYGAGTDTQYF.

The V and J genes are TRBV27 and TRBJ1-1; 10 positions agree with TRBD1. Germline CDR1 reads MNHEY; CDR2 reads SMNVEV (reference sequence). CDR3 length: 15 amino acids. Germline trimming cut 4 bases from V and 3 bases from J; bases unmatched to any gene: 5. CDR3 sequence: CASSSPGQGHTEAFF. DNA for the CDR3: TGTGCCAGCAGTTCCCCGGGACAGGGGCACACTGAAGCTTTCTTT.

This clonotype was detected a few times. The gene calls are TRBV27 and TRBJ2-3; maybe TRBD1 (6 bases). The germline V gene encodes CDR1 MNHEY and CDR2 SMNVEV (reference sequence). The CDR3 length is 16 residues. V lost 4 bases and J 0 bases, leaving 14 bases between the germline ends. The CDR3 here is CASSSFAGVSTDTQYF. CDR3 nucleotides: TGTGCCAGCAGTTCATTCGCAGGGGTGAGCACAGATACGCAGTATTTT.

Remarks on this clonotype: At one boundary the junction diverges from the germline segment, which might be a read error. The chain employs TRBV5-1 and TRBJ2-7; D could derive from TRBD1 or TRBD2 (5 bases each). Germline lookup yields CDR1 SGHRS and CDR2 YFSETQ. The CDR3 is made up of 13 amino acids. The CDR3 sequence: CASTRGEGYEQYF. CDR3 nucleotide sequence: TGCGCGAGCACTAGAGGGGAAGGCTACGAGCAGTACTTC. The whole variable domain, filled in from reference TRBV5-1 and TRBJ2-7, reads KAGVTQTPRYLIKTRGQQVTLSCSPISGHRSVSWYQQTPGQGLQFLFEYFSETQRNKGNFPGRFSGRQFSNSRSEMNVSTLELGDSALYLCASTRGEGYEQYFGPGTRLTVT.

The chain combines TRBV5-6 with TRBJ1-2; no firm D call. The V end was cut by 0 bases, the J end by 4 bases, with 13 bases between. Germline CDR1 reads SGHDT; CDR2 reads YYEEEE. CDR3 length equals 15 residues. The chain's CDR3 is CASSLVLSTGYGYTF. CDR3 sequence (DNA): TGTGCCAGCAGCTTGGTGCTGTCGACGGGCTATGGCTACACCTTC.

This clonotype was counted a few times. The chain joins TRBV28 to TRBJ1-1, with a possible D match to TRBD1 (5 bases). V lost 5 bases and J lost 6, with 16 bases in between. The CDR3 loop spans 14 amino acids. Looked up from germline, CDR1 is MDHEN and CDR2 is SYDVKM. The CDR3 DNA reads as TGTGCCAGCAGTATTCCTCCTCAGGGAGCTGAAGCTTTCTTT. This sequence encodes CASSIPPQGAEAFF.

The CDR3 coding sequence is TGCGCCAGCAGCTTGATCGGGGGGAATGAAAAACTGTTTTTT. It is translated as CASSLIGGNEKLFF. This chain links TRBV5-1 with TRBJ1-4; TRBD1 is a possible D gene (5 bases). V was clipped by 1 base and J by 5 bases, with 9 bases between them. The CDR3 extends over 14 amino acids. The germline V gene has CDR1 SGHRS and CDR2 YFSETQ.

V usage is TRBV4-1 and J usage is TRBJ2-1, with D possibly being TRBD1 (6 bases). Looked up from germline, CDR1 is MGHRA and CDR2 is YSYEKL. The CDR3 is made up of 17 amino acids. V dropped 0 bases and J dropped 1 base, with 13 bases sitting between them. The CDR3 is CASSQDGDKFSYNEQFF. CDR3 nucleotides: TGCGCCAGCAGCCAAGATGGGGACAAATTTTCCTACAATGAGCAGTTCTTC.